This T cell receptor beta chain was obtained from a study of control samples from healthy donors and cancer patients. Sequencing was performed with immunoSEQ multiplex PCR; in TCRdb, only in-frame clones are kept and a portion is missing. Among some 120,000 clones, roughly 84% were seen once, and the ten largest hold 8% to 9%. The sequence was obtained from a man between 35 and 55 years old in good health. The specimen sequenced was blood.

The CDR3 DNA reads as TGTGCCATCCAGACTAGCGGCACCGGGGAGCTGTTTTTT. This gives the protein CAIQTSGTGELFF. This rearrangement joins TRBV10-3 to TRBJ2-2, with 9 positions matching TRBD2. Germline V gene lookup returns CDR1 ENHRY and CDR2 SYGVKD. V dropped 8 bases and J dropped 4; count of bases not matched to a gene: 2. CDR3 length equals 13 residues.